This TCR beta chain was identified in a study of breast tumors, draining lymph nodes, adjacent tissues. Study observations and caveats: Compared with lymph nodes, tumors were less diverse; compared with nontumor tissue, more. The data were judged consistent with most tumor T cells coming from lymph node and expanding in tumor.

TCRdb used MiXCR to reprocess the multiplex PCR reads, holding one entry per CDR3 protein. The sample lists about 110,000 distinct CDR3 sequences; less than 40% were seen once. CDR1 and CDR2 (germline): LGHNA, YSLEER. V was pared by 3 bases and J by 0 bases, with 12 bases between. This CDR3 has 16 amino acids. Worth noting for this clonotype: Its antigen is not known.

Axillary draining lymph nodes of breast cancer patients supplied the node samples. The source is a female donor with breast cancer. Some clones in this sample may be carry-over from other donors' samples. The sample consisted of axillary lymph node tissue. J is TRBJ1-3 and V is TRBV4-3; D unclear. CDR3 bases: TGCGCCAGCAGCCAGGATATCGTGAGCTCTGGAAACACCATATATTTT. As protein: CASSQDIVSSGNTIYF.